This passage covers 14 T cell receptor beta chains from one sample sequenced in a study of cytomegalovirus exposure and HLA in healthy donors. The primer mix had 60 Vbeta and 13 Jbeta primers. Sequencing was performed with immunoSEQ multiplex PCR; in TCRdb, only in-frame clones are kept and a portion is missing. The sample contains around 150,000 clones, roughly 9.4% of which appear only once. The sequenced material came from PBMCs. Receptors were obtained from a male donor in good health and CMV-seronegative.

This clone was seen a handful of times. CDR3 region: CATSRDIPASRGYTF. CDR3 coding DNA: TGTGCCACCAGCAGAGATATCCCCGCATCGCGAGGCTACACCTTC. The rearrangement uses TRBV15 and TRBJ1-2; no clear D gene. This CDR3 is built from 15 residues. Trimming removed 0 bases at V and 8 bases at J, with 16 bases between. Germline CDR1 reads LNHNV; CDR2 reads YYDKDF (reference sequence). The whole variable domain, filled in from reference TRBV15 and TRBJ1-2, reads DAMVIQNPRYQVTQFGKPVTLSCSQTLNHNVMYWYQQKSSQAPKLLFHYYDKDFNNEADTPDNFQSRRPNTSFCFLDIRSPGLGDTAMYLCATSRDIPASRGYTFGSGTRLTVV.

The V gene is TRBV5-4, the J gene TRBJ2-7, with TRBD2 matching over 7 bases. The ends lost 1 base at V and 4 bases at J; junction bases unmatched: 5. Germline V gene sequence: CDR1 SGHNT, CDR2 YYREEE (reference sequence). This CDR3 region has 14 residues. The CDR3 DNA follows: TGTGCCAGCAGCTTGCCCGAGCGGGGATACGAGCAGTACTTC. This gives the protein CASSLPERGYEQYF.

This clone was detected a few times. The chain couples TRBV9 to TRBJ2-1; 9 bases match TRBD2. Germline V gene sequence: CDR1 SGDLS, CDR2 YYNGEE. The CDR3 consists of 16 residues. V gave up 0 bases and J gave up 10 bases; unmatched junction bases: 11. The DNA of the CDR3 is TGTGCCAGCAGCGTAGAGGGTAGCGGGAGATTTGAGGAGCAGTTCTTC. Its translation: CASSVEGSGRFEEQFF.

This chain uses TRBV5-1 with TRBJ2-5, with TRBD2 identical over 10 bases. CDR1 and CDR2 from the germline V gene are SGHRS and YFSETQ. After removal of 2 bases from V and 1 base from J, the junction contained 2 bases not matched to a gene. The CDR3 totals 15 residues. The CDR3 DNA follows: TGCGCCAGCAGCTTTAGCGGGGGGACCCAAGAGACCCAGTACTTC. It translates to CASSFSGGTQETQYF.

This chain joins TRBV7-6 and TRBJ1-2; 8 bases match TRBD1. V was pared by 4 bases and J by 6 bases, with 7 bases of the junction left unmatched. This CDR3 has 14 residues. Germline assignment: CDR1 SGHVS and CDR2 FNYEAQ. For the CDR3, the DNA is TGTGCCAGCAGCTCTCGGACAGGGCGGGATGGCTACACCTTC. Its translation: CASSSRTGRDGYTF. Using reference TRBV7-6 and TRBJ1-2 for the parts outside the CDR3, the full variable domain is GAGVSQSPRYKVTKRGQDVALRCDPISGHVSLYWYRQALGQGPEFLTYFNYEAQQDKSGLPNDRFSAERPEGSISTLTIQRTEQRDSAMYRCASSSRTGRDGYTFGSGTRLTVV.

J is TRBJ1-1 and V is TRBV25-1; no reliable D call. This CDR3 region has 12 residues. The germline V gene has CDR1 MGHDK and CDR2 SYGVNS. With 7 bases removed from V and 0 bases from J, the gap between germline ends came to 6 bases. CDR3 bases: TGTGCCAGCATGCAGGTGAACACTGAAGCTTTCTTT. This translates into CASMQVNTEAFF. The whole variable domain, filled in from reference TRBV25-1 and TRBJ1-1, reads EADIYQTPRYLVIGTGKKITLECSQTMGHDKMYWYQQDPGMELHLIHYSYGVNSTEKGDLSSESTVSRIRTEHFPLTLESARPSHTSQYLCASMQVNTEAFFGQGTRLTVV.

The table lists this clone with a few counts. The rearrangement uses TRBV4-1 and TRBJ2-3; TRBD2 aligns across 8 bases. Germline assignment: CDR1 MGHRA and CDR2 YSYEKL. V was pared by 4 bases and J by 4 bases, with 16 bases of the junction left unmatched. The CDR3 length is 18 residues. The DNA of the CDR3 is TGCGCCAGCAGCCTCAAGGGGACCCTAGCGGGTGGAGCAGATACGCAGTATTTT. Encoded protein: CASSLKGTLAGGADTQYF.

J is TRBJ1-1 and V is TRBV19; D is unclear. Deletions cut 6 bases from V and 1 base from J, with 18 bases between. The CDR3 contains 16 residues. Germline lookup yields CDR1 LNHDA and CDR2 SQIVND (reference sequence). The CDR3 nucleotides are TGTGCCAGTAGCAACACCGGGAGCCTCCCGAACACTGAAGCTTTCTTT. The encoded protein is CASSNTGSLPNTEAFF.

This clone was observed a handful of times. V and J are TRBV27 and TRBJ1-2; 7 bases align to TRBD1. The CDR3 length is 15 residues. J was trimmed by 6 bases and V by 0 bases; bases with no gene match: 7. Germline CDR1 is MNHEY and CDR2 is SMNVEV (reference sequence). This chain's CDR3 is CASSLSSTGMDGYTF. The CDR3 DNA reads TGTGCCAGCAGTTTATCTTCGACAGGGATGGATGGCTACACCTTC.

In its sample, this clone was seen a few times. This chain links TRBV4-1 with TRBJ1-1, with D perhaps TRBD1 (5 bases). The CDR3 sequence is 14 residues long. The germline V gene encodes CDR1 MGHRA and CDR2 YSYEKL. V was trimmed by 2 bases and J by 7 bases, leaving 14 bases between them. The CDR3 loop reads CASSQSDRNIEAFF. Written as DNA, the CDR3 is TGCGCCAGCAGCCAATCTGACAGAAATATTGAAGCTTTCTTT.

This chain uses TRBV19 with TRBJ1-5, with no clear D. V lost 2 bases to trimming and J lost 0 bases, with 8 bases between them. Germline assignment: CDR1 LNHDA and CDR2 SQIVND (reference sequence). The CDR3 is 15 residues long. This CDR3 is CASSIRENSNQPQHF. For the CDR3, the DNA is TGTGCCAGTAGTATAAGGGAGAATAGCAATCAGCCCCAGCATTTT.

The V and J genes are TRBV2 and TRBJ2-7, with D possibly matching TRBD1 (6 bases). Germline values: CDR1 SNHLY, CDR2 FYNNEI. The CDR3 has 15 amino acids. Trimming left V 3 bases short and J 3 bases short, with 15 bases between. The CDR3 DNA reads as TGTGCCAGCAGTGACTCAGGGGCCGTGGGCTACGAGCAGTACTTC. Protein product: CASSDSGAVGYEQYF.

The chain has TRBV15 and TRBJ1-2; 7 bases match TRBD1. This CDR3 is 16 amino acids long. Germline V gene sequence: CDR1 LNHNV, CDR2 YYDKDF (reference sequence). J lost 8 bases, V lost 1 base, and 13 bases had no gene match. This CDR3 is CATSRVFDRVATGYTF. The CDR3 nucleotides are TGTGCCACCAGCAGAGTCTTTGACAGGGTGGCAACGGGCTACACCTTC.

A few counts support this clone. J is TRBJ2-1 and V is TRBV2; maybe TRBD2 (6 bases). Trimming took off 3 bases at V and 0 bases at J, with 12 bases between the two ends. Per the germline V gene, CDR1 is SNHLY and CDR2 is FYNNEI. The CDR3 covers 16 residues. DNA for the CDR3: TGTGCCAGCAGTGATCGTGGCGGGATCTCCTACAATGAGCAGTTCTTC. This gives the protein CASSDRGGISYNEQFF.